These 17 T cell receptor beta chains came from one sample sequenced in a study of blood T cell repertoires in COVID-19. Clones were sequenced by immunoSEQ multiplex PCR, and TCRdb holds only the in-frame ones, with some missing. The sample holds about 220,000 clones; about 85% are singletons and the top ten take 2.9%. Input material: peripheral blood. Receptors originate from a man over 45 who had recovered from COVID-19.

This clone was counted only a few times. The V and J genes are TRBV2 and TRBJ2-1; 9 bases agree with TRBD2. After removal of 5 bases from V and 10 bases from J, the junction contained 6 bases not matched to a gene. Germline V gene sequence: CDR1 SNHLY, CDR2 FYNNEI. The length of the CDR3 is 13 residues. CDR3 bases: TGTGCCAGCAGTTTAGCGGGAGTTGGAGAGCAGTTCTTC. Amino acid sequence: CASSLAGVGEQFF. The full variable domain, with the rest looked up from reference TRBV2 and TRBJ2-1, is EPEVTQTPSHQVTQMGQEVILRCVPISNHLYFYWYRQILGQKVEFLVSFYNNEISEKSEIFDDQFSVERPDGSNFTLKIRSTKLEDSAMYFCASSLAGVGEQFFGPGTRLTVL.

The CDR3: CASSPTSGRVELFF. The CDR3 DNA reads as TGTGCCAGCAGCCCCACTAGCGGGAGAGTGGAGCTGTTTTTT. The genes are TRBV7-2 and TRBJ2-2; the match to TRBD2 covers 11 bases. J was trimmed by 10 bases and V by 5 bases; bases with no gene match: 6. CDR1 is SGHTA, CDR2 FQGNSA, per germline. The CDR3 runs to 14 residues. Based on the CDR3 plus reference TRBV7-2 and TRBJ2-2, the full variable domain is GAGVSQSPSNKVTEKGKDVELRCDPISGHTALYWYRQSLGQGLEFLIYFQGNSAPDKSGLPSDRFSAERTGGSVSTLTIQRTQQEDSAVYLCASSPTSGRVELFFGEGSRLTVL.

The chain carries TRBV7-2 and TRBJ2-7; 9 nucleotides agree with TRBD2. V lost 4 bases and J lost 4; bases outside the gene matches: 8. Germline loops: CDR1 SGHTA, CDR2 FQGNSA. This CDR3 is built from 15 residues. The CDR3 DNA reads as TGTGCCAGCAGCTCGGAGTGGCGGGGGGGTTACGAGCAGTACTTC. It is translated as CASSSEWRGGYEQYF.

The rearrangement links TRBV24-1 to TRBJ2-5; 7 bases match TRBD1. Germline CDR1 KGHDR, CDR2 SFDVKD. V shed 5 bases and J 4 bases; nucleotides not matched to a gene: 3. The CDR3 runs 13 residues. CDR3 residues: CATSGGGLETQYF. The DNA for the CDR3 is TGTGCCACCAGTGGAGGGGGCTTAGAGACCCAGTACTTC.

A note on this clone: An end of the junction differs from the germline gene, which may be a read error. The CDR3, as DNA: TGTGCCAGCAATTACCGCCAGGGTGCAACTAATGAAAAACTGTTTTTT. It translates to CASNYRQGATNEKLFF. The chain joins TRBV6-5 to TRBJ1-4; TRBD1 is a possible D gene (5 bases). Germline V gene sequence: CDR1 MNHEY, CDR2 SVGAGI. The CDR3 runs 16 residues.

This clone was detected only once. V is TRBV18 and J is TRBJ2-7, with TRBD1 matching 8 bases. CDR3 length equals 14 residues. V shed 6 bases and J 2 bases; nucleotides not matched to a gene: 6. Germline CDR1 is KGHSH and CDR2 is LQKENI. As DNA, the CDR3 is TGTGCCAGCTCGCGGGGACAGGATGCCTACGAGCAGTACTTC. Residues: CASSRGQDAYEQYF.

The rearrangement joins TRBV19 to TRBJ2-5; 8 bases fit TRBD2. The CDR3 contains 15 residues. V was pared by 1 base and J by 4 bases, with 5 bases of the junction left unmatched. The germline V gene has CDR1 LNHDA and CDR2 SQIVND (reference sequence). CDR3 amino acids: CASSIGAGVIETQYF. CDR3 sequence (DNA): TGTGCCAGTAGTATAGGAGCGGGAGTGATAGAGACCCAGTACTTC.

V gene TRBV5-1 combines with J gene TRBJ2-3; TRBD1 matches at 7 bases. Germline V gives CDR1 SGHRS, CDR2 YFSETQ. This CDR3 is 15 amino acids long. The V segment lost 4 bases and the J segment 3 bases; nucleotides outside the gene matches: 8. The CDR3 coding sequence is TGCGCCAGCAGCCCAATACAGGGGACGACAGATACGCAGTATTTT. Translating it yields CASSPIQGTTDTQYF.

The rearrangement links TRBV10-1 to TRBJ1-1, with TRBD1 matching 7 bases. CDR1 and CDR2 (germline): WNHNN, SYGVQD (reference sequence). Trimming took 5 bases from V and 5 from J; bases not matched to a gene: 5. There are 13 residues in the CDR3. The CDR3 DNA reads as TGCGCCAGCAGTCGTACAGGGGAGACTGAAGCTTTCTTT. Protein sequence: CASSRTGETEAFF.

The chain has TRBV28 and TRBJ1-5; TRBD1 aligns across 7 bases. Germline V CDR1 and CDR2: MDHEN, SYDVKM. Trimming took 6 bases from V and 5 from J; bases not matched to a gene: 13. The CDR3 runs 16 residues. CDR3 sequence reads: CASSIADKGAYQPQHF. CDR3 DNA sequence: TGTGCCAGCAGCATCGCGGACAAGGGGGCCTATCAGCCCCAGCATTTT.

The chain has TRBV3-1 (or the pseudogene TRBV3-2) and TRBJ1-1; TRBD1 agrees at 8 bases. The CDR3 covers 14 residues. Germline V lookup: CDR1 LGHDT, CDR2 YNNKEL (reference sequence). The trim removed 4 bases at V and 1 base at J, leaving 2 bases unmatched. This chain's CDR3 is CASSRGQGNTEAFF. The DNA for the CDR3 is TGTGCCAGCAGCCGCGGACAGGGGAACACTGAAGCTTTCTTT.

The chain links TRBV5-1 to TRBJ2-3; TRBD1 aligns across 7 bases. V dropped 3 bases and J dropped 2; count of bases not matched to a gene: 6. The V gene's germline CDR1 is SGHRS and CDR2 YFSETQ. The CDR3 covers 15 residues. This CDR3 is CASSYPTGTTDTQYF. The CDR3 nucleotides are TGCGCCAGCAGCTACCCGACAGGGACCACAGATACGCAGTATTTT.

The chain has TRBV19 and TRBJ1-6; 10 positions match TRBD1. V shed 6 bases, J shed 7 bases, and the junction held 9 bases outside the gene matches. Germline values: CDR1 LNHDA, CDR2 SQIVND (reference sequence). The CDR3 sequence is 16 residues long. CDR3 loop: CASRWNPGQGNSPLHF. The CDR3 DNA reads TGTGCCAGTAGATGGAACCCGGGACAGGGGAATTCACCCCTCCACTTT. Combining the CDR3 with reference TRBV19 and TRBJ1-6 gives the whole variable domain DGGITQSPKYLFRKEGQNVTLSCEQNLNHDAMYWYRQDPGQGLRLIYYSQIVNDFQKGDIAEGYSVSREKKESFPLTVTSAQKNPTAFYLCASRWNPGQGNSPLHFGNGTRLTVT.

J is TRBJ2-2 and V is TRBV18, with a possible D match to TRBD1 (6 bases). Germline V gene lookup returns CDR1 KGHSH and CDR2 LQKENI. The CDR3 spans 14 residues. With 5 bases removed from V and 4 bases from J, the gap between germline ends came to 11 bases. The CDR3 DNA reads TGTGCCAGCTCAAACAGGGAGAGCACCGGGGAGCTGTTTTTT. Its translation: CASSNRESTGELFF.

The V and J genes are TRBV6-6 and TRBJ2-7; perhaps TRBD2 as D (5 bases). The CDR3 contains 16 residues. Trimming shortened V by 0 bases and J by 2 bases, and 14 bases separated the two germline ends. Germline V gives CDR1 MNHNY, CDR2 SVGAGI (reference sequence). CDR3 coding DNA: TGTGCCAGCAGTTACTCGGTCTTGGACGGGACCTACGAGCAGTACTTC. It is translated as CASSYSVLDGTYEQYF.

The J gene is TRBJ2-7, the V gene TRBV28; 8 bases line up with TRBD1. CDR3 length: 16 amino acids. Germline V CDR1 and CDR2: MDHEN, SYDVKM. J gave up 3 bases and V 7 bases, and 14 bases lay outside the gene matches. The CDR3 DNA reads TGTGCCAGCACCCCCTGGACAGGGACGGGAAGCTACGAGCAGTACTTC. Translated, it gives CASTPWTGTGSYEQYF.

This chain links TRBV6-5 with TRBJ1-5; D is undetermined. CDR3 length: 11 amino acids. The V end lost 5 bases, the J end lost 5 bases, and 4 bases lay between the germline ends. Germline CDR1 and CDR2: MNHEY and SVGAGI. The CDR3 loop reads CASSRDQPQHF. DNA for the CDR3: TGTGCCAGCAGTCGAGATCAGCCCCAGCATTTT.